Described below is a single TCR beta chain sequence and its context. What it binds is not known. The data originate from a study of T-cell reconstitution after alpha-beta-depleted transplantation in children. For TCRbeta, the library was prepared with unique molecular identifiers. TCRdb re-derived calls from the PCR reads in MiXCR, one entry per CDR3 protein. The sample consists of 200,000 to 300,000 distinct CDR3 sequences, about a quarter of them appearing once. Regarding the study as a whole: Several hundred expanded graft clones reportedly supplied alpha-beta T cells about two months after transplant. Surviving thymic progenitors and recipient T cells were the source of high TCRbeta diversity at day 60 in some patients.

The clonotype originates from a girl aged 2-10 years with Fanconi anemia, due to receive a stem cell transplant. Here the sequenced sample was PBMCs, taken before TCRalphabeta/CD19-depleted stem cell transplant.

The CDR3 DNA reads TGTGCCAGCAGTCTCGGACAGCCCTATGGCTACACCTTC. Translating it yields CASSLGQPYGYTF. The V call is TRBV28, the J call TRBJ1-2, with a weak D call TRBD1 (6 bases). The germline V gene encodes CDR1 MDHEN and CDR2 SYDVKM. With 5 bases removed from V and 4 bases from J, the gap between germline ends came to 11 bases. The CDR3 has 13 amino acids.